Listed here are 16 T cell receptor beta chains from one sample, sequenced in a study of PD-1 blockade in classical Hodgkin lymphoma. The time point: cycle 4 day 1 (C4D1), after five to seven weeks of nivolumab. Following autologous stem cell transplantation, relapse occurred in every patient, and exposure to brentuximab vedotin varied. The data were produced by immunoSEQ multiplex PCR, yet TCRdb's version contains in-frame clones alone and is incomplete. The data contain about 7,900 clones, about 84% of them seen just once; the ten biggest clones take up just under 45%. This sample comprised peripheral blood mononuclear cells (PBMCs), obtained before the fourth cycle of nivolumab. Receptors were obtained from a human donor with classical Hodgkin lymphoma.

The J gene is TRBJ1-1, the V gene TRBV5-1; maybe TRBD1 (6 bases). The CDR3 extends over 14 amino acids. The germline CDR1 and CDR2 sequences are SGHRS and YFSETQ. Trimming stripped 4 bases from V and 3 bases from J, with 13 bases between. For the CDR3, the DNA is TGCGCCAGCAGCCACAAGGGGGGCTACACTGAAGCTTTCTTT. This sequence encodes CASSHKGGYTEAFF.

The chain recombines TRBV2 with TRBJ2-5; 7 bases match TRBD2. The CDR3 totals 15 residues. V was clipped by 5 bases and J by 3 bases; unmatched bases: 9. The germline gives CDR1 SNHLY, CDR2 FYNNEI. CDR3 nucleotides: TGTGCCAGCAGTCTCATTAGTGGGGGGGAAGAGACCCAGTACTTC. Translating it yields CASSLISGGEETQYF.

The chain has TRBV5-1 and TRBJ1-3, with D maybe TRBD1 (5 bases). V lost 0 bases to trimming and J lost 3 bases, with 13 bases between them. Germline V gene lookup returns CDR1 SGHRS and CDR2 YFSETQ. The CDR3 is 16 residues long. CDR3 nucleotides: TGCGCCAGCAGCTTGGTAGGTCAGGGCAGTGGAAACACCATATATTTT. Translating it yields CASSLVGQGSGNTIYF.

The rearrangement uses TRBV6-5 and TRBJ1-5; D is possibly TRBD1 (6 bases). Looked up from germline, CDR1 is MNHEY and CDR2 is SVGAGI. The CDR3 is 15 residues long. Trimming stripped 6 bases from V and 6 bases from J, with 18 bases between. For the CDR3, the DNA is TGTGCCAGCAGCCCCCGGACAGATCGGGGTCAGCCCCAGCATTTT. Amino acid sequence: CASSPRTDRGQPQHF.

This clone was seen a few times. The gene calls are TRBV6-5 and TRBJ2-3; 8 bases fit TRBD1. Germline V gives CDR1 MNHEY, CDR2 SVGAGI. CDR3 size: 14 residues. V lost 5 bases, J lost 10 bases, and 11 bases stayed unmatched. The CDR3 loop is CASSRTGSHWAQYF. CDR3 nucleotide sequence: TGTGCCAGCAGTCGGACAGGGTCCCATTGGGCGCAGTATTTT.

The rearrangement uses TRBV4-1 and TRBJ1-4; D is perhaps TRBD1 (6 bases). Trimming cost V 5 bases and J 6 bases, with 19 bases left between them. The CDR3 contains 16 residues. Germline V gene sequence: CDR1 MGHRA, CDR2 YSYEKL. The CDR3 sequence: CASSFSAWGQDEKLFF. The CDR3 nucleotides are TGCGCCAGCAGCTTTTCTGCATGGGGGCAGGATGAAAAACTGTTTTTT.

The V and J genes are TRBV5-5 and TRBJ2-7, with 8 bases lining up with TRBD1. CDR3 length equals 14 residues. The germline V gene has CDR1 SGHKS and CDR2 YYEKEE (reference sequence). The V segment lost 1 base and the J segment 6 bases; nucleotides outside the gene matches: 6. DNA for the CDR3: TGTGCCAGCAGCTTGTGGACAGGGACGGGCGAGCAGTACTTC. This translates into CASSLWTGTGEQYF.

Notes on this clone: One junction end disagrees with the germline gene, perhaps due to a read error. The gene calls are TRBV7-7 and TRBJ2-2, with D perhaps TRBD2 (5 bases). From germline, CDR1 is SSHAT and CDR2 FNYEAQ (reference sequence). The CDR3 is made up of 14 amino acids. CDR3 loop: CASSYTRATGELFF. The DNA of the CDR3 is TGTGCTAGCAGTTACACTAGGGCCACCGGGGAGCTGTTTTTT.

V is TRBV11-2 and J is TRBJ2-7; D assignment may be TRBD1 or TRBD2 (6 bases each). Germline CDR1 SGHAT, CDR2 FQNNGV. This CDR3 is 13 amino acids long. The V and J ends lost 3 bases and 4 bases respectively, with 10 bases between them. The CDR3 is CASSLGGSYEQYF. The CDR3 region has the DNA TGTGCCAGCAGCTTGGGGGGCTCATACGAGCAGTACTTC.

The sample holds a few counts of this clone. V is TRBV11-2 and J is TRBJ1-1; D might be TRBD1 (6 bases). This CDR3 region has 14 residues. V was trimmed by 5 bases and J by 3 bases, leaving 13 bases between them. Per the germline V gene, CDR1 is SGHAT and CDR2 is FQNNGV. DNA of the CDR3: TGTGCCAGCAGCCCTACGGGACATCACACTGAAGCTTTCTTT. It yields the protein CASSPTGHHTEAFF.

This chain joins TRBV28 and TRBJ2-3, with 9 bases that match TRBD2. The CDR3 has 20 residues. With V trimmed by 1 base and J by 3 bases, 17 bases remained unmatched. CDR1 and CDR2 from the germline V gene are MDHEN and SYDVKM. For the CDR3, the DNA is TGTGCCAGCAGTTTATCCCTCGCGGGGGGGCCTTTACTGCGGACAGATACGCAGTATTTT. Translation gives CASSLSLAGGPLLRTDTQYF.

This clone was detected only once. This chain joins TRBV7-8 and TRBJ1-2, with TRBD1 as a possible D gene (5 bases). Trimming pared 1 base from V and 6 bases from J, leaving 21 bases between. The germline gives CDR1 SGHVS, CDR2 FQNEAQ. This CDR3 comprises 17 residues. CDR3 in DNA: TGTGCCAGCAGCTTAGGAGCCCTGGGACGGTACTCAAATGGCTACACCTTC. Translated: CASSLGALGRYSNGYTF. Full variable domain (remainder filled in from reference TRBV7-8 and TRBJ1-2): GAGVSQSPRYKVAKRGQDVALRCDPISGHVSLFWYQQALGQGPEFLTYFQNEAQLDKSGLPSDRFFAERPEGSVSTLKIQRTQQEDSAVYLCASSLGALGRYSNGYTFGSGTRLTVV.

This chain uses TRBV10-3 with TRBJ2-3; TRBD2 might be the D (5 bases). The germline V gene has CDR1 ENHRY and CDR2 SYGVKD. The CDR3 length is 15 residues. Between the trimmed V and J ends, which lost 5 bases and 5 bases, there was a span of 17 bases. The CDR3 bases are TGTGCCATCAGTCTGGGCGGGTCAAGGGTAGATACGCAGTATTTT. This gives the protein CAISLGGSRVDTQYF.

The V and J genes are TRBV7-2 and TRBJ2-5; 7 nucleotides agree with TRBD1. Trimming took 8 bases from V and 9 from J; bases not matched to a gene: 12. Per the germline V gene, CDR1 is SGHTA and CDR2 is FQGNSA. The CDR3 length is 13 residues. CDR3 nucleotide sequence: TGTGCCAGCTGCCCAGGGGGTTTTGGGTCCCAGTACTTC. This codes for CASCPGGFGSQYF.

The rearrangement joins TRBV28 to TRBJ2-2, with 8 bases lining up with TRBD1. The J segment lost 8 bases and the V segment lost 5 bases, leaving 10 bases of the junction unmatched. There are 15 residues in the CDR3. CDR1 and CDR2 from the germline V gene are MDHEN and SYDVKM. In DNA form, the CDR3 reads TGTGCCAGCAGTCGCGGGACAGGACGCGGAGGGGAGCTGTTTTTT. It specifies CASSRGTGRGGELFF.

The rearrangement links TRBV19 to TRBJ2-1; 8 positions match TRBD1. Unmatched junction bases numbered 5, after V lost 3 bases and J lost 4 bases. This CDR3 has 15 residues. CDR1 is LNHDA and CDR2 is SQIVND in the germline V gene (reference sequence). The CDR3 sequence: CASSIIRGLYNEQFF. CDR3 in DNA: TGTGCCAGTAGTATCATCAGGGGGCTTTACAATGAGCAGTTCTTC.